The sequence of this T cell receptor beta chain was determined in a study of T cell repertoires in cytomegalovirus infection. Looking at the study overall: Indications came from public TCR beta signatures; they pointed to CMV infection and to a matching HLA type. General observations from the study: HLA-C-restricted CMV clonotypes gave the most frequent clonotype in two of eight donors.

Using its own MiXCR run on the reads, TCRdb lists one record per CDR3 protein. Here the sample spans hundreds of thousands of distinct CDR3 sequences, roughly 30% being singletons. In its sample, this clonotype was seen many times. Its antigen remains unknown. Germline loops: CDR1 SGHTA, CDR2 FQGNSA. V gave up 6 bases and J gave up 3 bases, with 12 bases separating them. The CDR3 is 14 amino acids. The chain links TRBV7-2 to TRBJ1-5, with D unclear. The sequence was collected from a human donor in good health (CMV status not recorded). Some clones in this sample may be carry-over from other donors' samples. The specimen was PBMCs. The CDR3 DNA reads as TGTGCCAGCAGTTACCACAGTATCAATCAGCCCCAGCATTTT. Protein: CASSYHSINQPQHF.